The rows below give T cell receptor beta chains drawn from one sample of a study of shared clonotypes between healthy human individuals. Produced via immunoSEQ multiplex PCR; TCRdb's table is partial and in-frame only. The table has approximately 95,000 clones, 67% seen once; the top ten hold over 35%. The sample was memory CD8+ T cells sorted from blood. These receptor sequences come from a man aged 25-45 years in good health. Each CDR3 is given with its conserved first and last residue. D genes are given only for firm matches. Clone sizes are given selectively: once, few, many, or a class where the clone is expanded.

d_call j_call v_call clone_size cdr3_aa cdr3_nt
- TRBJ1-4 TRBV14 - CASSQVEGTNEKLFF TGTGCCAGCAGCCAAGTGGAAGGAACTAATGAAAAACTGTTTTTT
- TRBJ2-3 TRBV11-1 once CASSLVGGTDTQYF TGTGCCAGCAGCTTAGTGGGGGGCACAGATACGCAGTATTTT
- TRBJ2-1 TRBV7-9 - CASSARQNSYNEQFF TGTGCCAGCAGCGCACGACAGAACTCCTACAATGAGCAGTTCTTC
- TRBJ1-1 TRBV28 - CASKGEATEAFF TGTGCCAGCAAGGGGGAAGCCACTGAAGCTTTCTTT
TRBD1 TRBJ2-1 TRBV7-6 - CASSLGTGGHNEQFF TGTGCCAGCAGCTTAGGGACAGGGGGGCACAATGAGCAGTTCTTC
- TRBJ2-7 TRBV2 - CASRALDPYEQYF TGTGCCAGCAGAGCCCTCGACCCCTACGAGCAGTACTTC
TRBD1 TRBJ2-2 TRBV5-1 - CASSSTLSGQGATRKTGELFF TGCGCCAGCAGCTCCACCCTTTCGGGACAGGGGGCGACTAGAAAGACCGGGGAGCTGTTTTTT
TRBD2 TRBJ2-1 TRBV25-1 many CASSEREPPGEQFF TGTGCCAGCAGTGAGCGGGAGCCTCCAGGTGAGCAGTTCTTC
TRBD2 TRBJ2-7 TRBV25-1 - CASSDRGGAAYEQYF TGTGCCAGCAGTGACCGGGGGGGCGCGGCCTACGAGCAGTACTTC
TRBD2 TRBJ2-3 TRBV28 - CASREPGLAGDTQYF TGTGCCAGCAGAGAGCCGGGACTAGCGGGAGATACGCAGTATTTT
- TRBJ1-5 TRBV2 once CASSEAAAVSRPQHF TGTGCCAGCAGTGAAGCGGCCGCGGTTTCTAGGCCCCAGCATTTT
- TRBJ1-1 TRBV10-3 - CAISEWSLVKLNTEAFF TGTGCCATCAGTGAGTGGAGTTTGGTAAAATTGAACACTGAAGCTTTCTTT
- TRBJ2-5 TRBV25-1 many CASTPLGRTQETQYF TGTGCCAGCACGCCGCTGGGACGGACACAAGAGACCCAGTACTTC
TRBD2 TRBJ2-1 TRBV7-9 large CASSATGLAGDNEQFF TGTGCCAGCAGCGCAACGGGACTAGCGGGTGACAATGAGCAGTTCTTC
- TRBJ2-7 TRBV11-2 - CASSTPPVDKDYEQYF TGTGCCAGCAGCACCCCTCCCGTGGACAAAGACTACGAGCAGTACTTC
TRBD1 TRBJ1-5 TRBV10-3 many CASRGGDFNQPQHF TGTGCAAGCAGGGGGGGGGACTTCAATCAGCCCCAGCATTTT
TRBD2 TRBJ2-5 TRBV5-1 - CASSSSGTSQETQYF TGCGCCAGCAGTTCTAGCGGAACATCCCAAGAGACCCAGTACTTC
- TRBJ2-7 TRBV10-2 once CASGPFASEQYF TGCGCCAGCGGGCCCTTCGCCTCCGAGCAGTACTTC
- TRBJ1-4 TRBV13 - CASSLAGVGNEKLFF TGTGCCAGCAGCTTAGCCGGGGTAGGGAATGAAAAACTGTTTTTT
TRBD2 TRBJ2-7 TRBV6-5 few CASSYSAGALPYEQYF TGTGCCAGCAGTTACTCGGCGGGAGCACTCCCCTACGAGCAGTACTTC
- TRBJ2-7 TRBV15 - CATSTDLSHEQYF TGTGCCACCAGCACTGACCTTTCCCACGAGCAGTACTTC
TRBD2 TRBJ2-1 TRBV6-5 - CASSQREGPDEQFF TGTGCCAGCAGTCAGCGGGAGGGCCCGGATGAGCAGTTCTTC
- TRBJ2-5 TRBV5-1 - CASSLATQETQYF TGCGCCAGCAGCTTGGCAACCCAAGAGACCCAGTACTTC
TRBD2 TRBJ2-1 TRBV11-2 - CASSSTIAGLSYNEQFF TGTGCCAGCAGCTCTACTATAGCGGGACTCTCCTACAATGAGCAGTTCTTC
- TRBJ1-1 TRBV29-1 - CSVLPGNTEAFF TGCAGCGTCCTACCAGGGAACACTGAAGCTTTCTTT
- TRBJ2-7 TRBV6-6 - CASSYSGDSYEQYF TGTGCCAGCAGTTACTCTGGAGACTCCTACGAGCAGTACTTC
- TRBJ2-7 TRBV7-9 - CASSLVTRGLDEQYF TGTGCCAGCAGCTTAGTAACCAGGGGTCTTGACGAGCAGTACTTC
TRBD1 TRBJ2-5 TRBV10-3 - CAIKADRGQETQYF TGTGCCATCAAGGCGGACAGGGGACAAGAGACCCAGTACTTC
TRBD2 TRBJ2-7 TRBV5-6 - CASSLISRTSGVRAYEQYF TGTGCCAGCAGCTTGATCTCTCGGACTAGCGGGGTACGAGCCTACGAGCAGTACTTC
- TRBJ2-5 TRBV7-6 - CASSPFESRETQYF TGTGCCAGCAGCCCCTTCGAGTCGAGAGAGACCCAGTACTTC
TRBD1 TRBJ1-3 TRBV30 - CAWSVGTEPSGNTIYF TGTGCCTGGAGTGTAGGGACAGAACCCTCTGGAAACACCATATATTTT
TRBD2 TRBJ2-7 TRBV5-3 once CARSFRKQRDAWREQYF TGTGCCAGAAGCTTTCGTAAGCAGCGGGACGCCTGGAGGGAGCAGTACTTC
- TRBJ2-7 TRBV7-7 once CASSLLTGADEQYF TGTGCCAGCAGCTTATTAACGGGTGCAGACGAGCAGTACTTC
TRBD2 TRBJ2-4 TRBV9 - CASSVSGSGNIQYF TGTGCCAGCAGCGTTAGCGGGAGTGGGAACATTCAGTACTTC
TRBD1 TRBJ1-5 TRBV13 once CASSLNGAGGFYSNQPQHF TGTGCCAGCAGCCTGAATGGGGCAGGGGGATTTTACAGCAATCAGCCCCAGCATTTT
- TRBJ2-4 TRBV21-1 - CASSNTSGKAKNIQYF TGTGCCAGCAGCAACACTAGCGGGAAAGCCAAAAACATTCAGTACTTC
TRBD2 TRBJ2-7 TRBV28 few CASRIIAGGTYEQYF TGTGCCAGCAGGATCATAGCGGGAGGGACCTACGAGCAGTACTTC
- TRBJ1-1 TRBV2 once CASSEARGKTEAFF TGTGCCAGCAGTGAAGCCCGGGGAAAAACTGAAGCTTTCTTT
- TRBJ2-7 TRBV28 few CASRFHYEQYF TGTGCCAGCCGATTCCACTACGAGCAGTACTTC
TRBD1 TRBJ2-5 TRBV7-7 - CASSLGTGETQYF TGTGCTAGCAGCCTCGGGACAGGAGAGACCCAGTACTTC
- TRBJ2-5 TRBV7-6 few CASSRPLETQYF TGTGCCAGCAGCCGCCCTCTTGAGACCCAGTACTTC
TRBD1 TRBJ1-2 TRBV5-4 - CASSLARDRVYTF TGTGCCAGCAGCTTGGCCCGGGACAGGGTGTACACCTTC
TRBD1 TRBJ1-3 TRBV10-3 - CAISEERDSSGNTIYF TGTGCCATCAGTGAGGAGAGGGACAGCTCTGGAAACACCATATATTTT
- TRBJ2-7 TRBV6-6 - CASSYSIITSSYEQYF TGTGCCAGCAGTTACTCAATAATAACGAGCTCCTACGAGCAGTACTTC
TRBD1 TRBJ2-2 TRBV11-2 - CASSPDRGELFF TGTGCCAGCAGTCCGGACAGGGGGGAGCTGTTTTTT
- TRBJ2-3 TRBV9 many CASSIRDVASLTDTQYF TGTGCCAGCAGCATCCGGGACGTAGCGTCCCTCACAGATACGCAGTATTTT
- TRBJ2-1 TRBV5-1 - CASSPATGYNEQFF TGCGCCAGCAGCCCGGCAACGGGGTACAATGAGCAGTTCTTC
TRBD1 TRBJ1-2 TRBV7-9 once CASSRDRGRLGYTF TGTGCCAGCAGTCGGGACAGGGGGCGTCTAGGCTACACCTTC
- TRBJ1-1 TRBV4-3 once CASSQVPGGAVMNTEAFF TGCGCCAGCAGCCAAGTTCCGGGGGGTGCGGTCATGAACACTGAAGCTTTCTTT
TRBD1 TRBJ2-3 TRBV6-4 - CASSPGQENTDTQYF TGTGCCAGCAGCCCAGGACAGGAGAACACAGATACGCAGTATTTT
- TRBJ2-6 TRBV16 - CASSQFSGANVLTF TGTGCCAGCAGCCAATTTTCTGGGGCCAACGTCCTGACTTTC
- TRBJ2-1 TRBV4-3 - CASSQERGDEQFF TGCGCCAGCAGCCAAGAAAGGGGCGATGAGCAGTTCTTC
TRBD1 TRBJ2-3 TRBV19 - CASRGMTGGTDTQYF TGTGCCAGTAGGGGAATGACAGGGGGCACAGATACGCAGTATTTT
- TRBJ2-7 TRBV7-2 - CATGVSSVHEQYF TGTGCCACGGGGGTTTCTTCGGTCCACGAGCAGTACTTC